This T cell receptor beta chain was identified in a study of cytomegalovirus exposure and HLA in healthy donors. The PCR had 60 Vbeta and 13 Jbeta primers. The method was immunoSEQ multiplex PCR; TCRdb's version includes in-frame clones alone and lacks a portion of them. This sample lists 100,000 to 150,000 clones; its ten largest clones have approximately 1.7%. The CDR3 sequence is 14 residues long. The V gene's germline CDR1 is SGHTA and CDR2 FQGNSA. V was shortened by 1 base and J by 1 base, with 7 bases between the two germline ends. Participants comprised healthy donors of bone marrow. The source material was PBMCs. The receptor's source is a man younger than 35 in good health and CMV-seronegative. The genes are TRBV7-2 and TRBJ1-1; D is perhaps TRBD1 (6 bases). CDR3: CASSLGGGNTEAFF. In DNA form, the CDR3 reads TGTGCCAGCAGCTTAGGAGGGGGGAACACTGAAGCTTTCTTT. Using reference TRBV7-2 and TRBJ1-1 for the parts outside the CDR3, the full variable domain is GAGVSQSPSNKVTEKGKDVELRCDPISGHTALYWYRQSLGQGLEFLIYFQGNSAPDKSGLPSDRFSAERTGGSVSTLTIQRTQQEDSAVYLCASSLGGGNTEAFFGQGTRLTVV.